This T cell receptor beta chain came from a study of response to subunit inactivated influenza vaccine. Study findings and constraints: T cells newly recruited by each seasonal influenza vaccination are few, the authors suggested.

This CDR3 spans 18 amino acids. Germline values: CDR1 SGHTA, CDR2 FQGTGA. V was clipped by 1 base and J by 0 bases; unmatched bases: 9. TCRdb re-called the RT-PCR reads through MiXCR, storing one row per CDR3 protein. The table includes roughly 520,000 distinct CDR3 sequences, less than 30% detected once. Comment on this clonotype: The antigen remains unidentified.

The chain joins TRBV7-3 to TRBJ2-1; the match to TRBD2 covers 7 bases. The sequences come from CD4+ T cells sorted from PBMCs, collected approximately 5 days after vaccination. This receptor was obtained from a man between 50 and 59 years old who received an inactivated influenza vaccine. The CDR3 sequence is CASSLSSGGQSSYNEQFF. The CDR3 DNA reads TGTGCCAGCAGCTTAAGTTCGGGAGGCCAAAGCTCCTACAATGAGCAGTTCTTC.